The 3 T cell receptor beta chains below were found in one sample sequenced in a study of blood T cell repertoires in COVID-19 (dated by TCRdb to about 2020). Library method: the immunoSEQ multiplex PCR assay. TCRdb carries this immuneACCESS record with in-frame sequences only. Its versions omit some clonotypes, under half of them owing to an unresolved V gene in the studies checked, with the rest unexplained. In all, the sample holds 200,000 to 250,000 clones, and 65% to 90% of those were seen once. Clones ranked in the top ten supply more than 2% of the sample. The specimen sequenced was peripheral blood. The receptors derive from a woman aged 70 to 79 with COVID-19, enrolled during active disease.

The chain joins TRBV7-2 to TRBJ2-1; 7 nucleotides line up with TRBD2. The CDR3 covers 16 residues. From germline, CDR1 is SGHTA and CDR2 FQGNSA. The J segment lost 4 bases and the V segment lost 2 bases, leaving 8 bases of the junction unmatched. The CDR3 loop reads CASSLSASGVYNEQFF. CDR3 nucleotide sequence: TGTGCCAGCAGCTTATCCGCTAGCGGAGTGTACAATGAGCAGTTCTTC.

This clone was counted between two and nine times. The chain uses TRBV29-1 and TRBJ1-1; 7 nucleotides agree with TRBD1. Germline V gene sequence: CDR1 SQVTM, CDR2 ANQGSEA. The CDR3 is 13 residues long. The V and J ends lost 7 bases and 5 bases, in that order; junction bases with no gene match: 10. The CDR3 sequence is CSAGGPGGTEAFF. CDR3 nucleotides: TGCAGCGCGGGTGGTCCAGGGGGGACTGAAGCTTTCTTT. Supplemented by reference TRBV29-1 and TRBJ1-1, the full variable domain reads SAVISQKPSRDICQRGTSLTIQCQVDSQVTMMFWYRQQPGQSLTLIATANQGSEATYESGFVIDKFPISRPNLTFSTLTVSNMSPEDSSIYLCSAGGPGGTEAFFGQGTRLTVV.

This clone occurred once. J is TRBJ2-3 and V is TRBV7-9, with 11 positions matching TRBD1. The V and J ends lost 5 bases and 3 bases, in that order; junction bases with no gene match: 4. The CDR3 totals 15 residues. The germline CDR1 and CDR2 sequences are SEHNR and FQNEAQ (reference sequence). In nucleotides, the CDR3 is TGTGCCAGCAGCCCAGGGACAGGGGGAACAGATACGCAGTATTTT. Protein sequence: CASSPGTGGTDTQYF. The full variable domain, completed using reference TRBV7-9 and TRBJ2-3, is DTGVSQNPRHKITKRGQNVTFRCDPISEHNRLYWYRQTLGQGPEFLTYFQNEAQLEKSRLLSDRFSAERPKGSFSTLEIQRTEQGDSAMYLCASSPGTGGTDTQYFGPGTRLTVL.